Below are 32 T cell receptor beta chains sequenced from a single sample in a study of T cell changes during pregnancy in multiple sclerosis. The method was immunoSEQ multiplex PCR; TCRdb's version includes in-frame clones alone and lacks a portion of them. The top ten clones hold roughly 2.7% of a sample with 85,000 to 100,000 clones, approximately 92% of them seen once. Sequencing used peripheral blood, obtained in the first trimester of pregnancy. The receptors were gathered from a female donor with multiple sclerosis, enrolled in a pregnancy study.

The chain employs TRBV5-1 and TRBJ2-1; 14 bases match TRBD2. CDR1 and CDR2 from the germline V gene are SGHRS and YFSETQ. The CDR3 extends over 16 amino acids. V lost 0 bases and J lost 6; bases outside the gene matches: 2. The CDR3, as DNA: TGCGCCAGCAGCTTGGGACTAGCGGGAGGGTTCAATGAGCAGTTCTTC. This translates into CASSLGLAGGFNEQFF.

V is TRBV18 and J is TRBJ2-7; no firm D call. The V gene lost 2 bases and the J gene lost 0 bases, with 8 bases spanning the gap. Looked up from germline, CDR1 is KGHSH and CDR2 is LQKENI. The CDR3 totals 14 residues. DNA of the CDR3: TGTGCCAGCTCACCAACGCGGAACTCCTACGAGCAGTACTTC. This sequence encodes CASSPTRNSYEQYF.

Only a few counts were recorded for this clone. The chain joins TRBV2 to TRBJ1-4; no firm D call. The V end was cut by 8 bases, the J end by 11 bases, with 24 bases between. CDR1 is SNHLY and CDR2 is FYNNEI in the germline V gene. The CDR3 loop spans 15 amino acids. CDR3 DNA: TGTGCCAGCGACCTGAGGGCTGCGCCATCTGGGAAACTGTTTTTT. This translates into CASDLRAAPSGKLFF.

Note on this clone: The sample carries other DNA sequences with the same CDR3. V usage is TRBV29-1 and J usage is TRBJ2-7, with 7 bases identical to TRBD1. The CDR3 has 12 amino acids. Germline values: CDR1 SQVTM, CDR2 ANQGSEA. V lost 6 bases, J lost 5 bases, and 7 bases stayed unmatched. The CDR3 sequence is CSVKTGSHEQYF. In nucleotides, the CDR3 is TGCAGCGTGAAGACAGGGAGCCACGAGCAGTACTTC.

This clone was counted a single time. This chain uses TRBV19 with TRBJ1-6, with TRBD1 as a possible D gene (5 bases). V lost 5 bases and J 7 bases, leaving 6 bases between the germline ends. Germline-derived CDR1 and CDR2 are LNHDA and SQIVND (reference sequence). There are 12 residues in the CDR3. The CDR3 loop reads CASSYRNSPLHF. For the CDR3, the DNA is TGTGCCAGTAGTTACAGGAATTCACCCCTCCACTTT.

In this sample, this clone turned up once. This chain connects TRBV28 to TRBJ2-5; tentatively, D is TRBD2 (6 bases). This CDR3 spans 15 amino acids. Trimming removed 4 bases at V and 5 bases at J, with 17 bases between. Germline CDR1 and CDR2: MDHEN and SYDVKM. DNA of the CDR3: TGTGCCAGCAGTTCCGGAGGGGTCACGGCGGAGACCCAGTACTTC. Translating gives CASSSGGVTAETQYF.

This clone was detected once. V gene TRBV10-3 combines with J gene TRBJ2-7; 12 nucleotides match TRBD2. The CDR3 extends over 15 amino acids. The trim removed 4 bases at V and 1 base at J, leaving 2 bases unmatched. Germline V gene sequence: CDR1 ENHRY, CDR2 SYGVKD. The CDR3: CAISGLAGVSYEQYF. The CDR3 DNA is TGTGCCATCAGTGGACTAGCGGGAGTGTCCTACGAGCAGTACTTC.

The chain employs TRBV10-3 and TRBJ2-5, with 9 bases fitting TRBD2. Germline V gene data show CDR1 as ENHRY and CDR2 as SYGVKD. The CDR3 totals 15 residues. The J segment lost 0 bases and the V segment lost 2 bases, leaving 1 base of the junction unmatched. CDR3 sequence: CAISEGLAYQETQYF. The CDR3 DNA reads as TGTGCCATCAGTGAGGGACTAGCGTACCAAGAGACCCAGTACTTC.

The gene calls are TRBV28 and TRBJ1-5; 8 bases align to TRBD1. The V and J ends lost 6 bases and 5 bases, in that order; junction bases with no gene match: 18. Per germline, CDR1 MDHEN and CDR2 SYDVKM. The CDR3 has 18 amino acids. The CDR3 DNA sequence: TGTGCCAGCAGCGCCCTACCGGACAGGGTAGCAATAGATCAGCCCCAGCATTTT. It translates to CASSALPDRVAIDQPQHF.

A few counts support this clone. The genes are TRBV6-5 and TRBJ1-1; tentatively, D is TRBD1 (5 bases). The CDR3 is made up of 13 amino acids. The V end lost 6 bases, the J end lost 4 bases, and 12 bases lay between the germline ends. Per the germline V gene, CDR1 is MNHEY and CDR2 is SVGAGI. In DNA form, the CDR3 reads TGTGCCAGCAGGAATACGGGGGGCACTGAAGCTTTCTTT. Amino acid sequence: CASRNTGGTEAFF.

The chain carries TRBV5-5 and TRBJ2-2; TRBD1 is a possible D gene (6 bases). Germline-derived CDR1 and CDR2 are SGHKS and YYEKEE (reference sequence). The CDR3 runs to 17 residues. The V end lost 3 bases, the J end lost 2 bases, and 17 bases lay between the germline ends. CDR3: CASSWDTGTTNTGELFF. Written as DNA, the CDR3 is TGTGCCAGCAGCTGGGATACAGGGACGACAAACACCGGGGAGCTGTTTTTT.

This chain links TRBV10-3 with TRBJ2-3; D might be TRBD2 (5 bases). The V end lost 7 bases, the J end lost 5 bases, and 13 bases lay between the germline ends. From germline, CDR1 is ENHRY and CDR2 SYGVKD. The CDR3 covers 13 residues. The CDR3 is CAIMNPGLDTQYF. The CDR3 DNA sequence: TGTGCCATCATGAACCCCGGACTAGATACGCAGTATTTT.

This chain connects TRBV19 to TRBJ2-7; D is possibly TRBD1 (6 bases). V lost 6 bases and J lost 7, with 16 bases in between. Germline V gives CDR1 LNHDA, CDR2 SQIVND (reference sequence). This CDR3 comprises 13 residues. The CDR3 bases are TGTGCCAGTAGCGGGACACTCTTTCGTGAGCAGTACTTC. It yields the protein CASSGTLFREQYF.

The chain is built from TRBV7-6 and TRBJ2-1; 9 bases match TRBD1. This CDR3 spans 15 amino acids. Germline V gene lookup returns CDR1 SGHVS and CDR2 FNYEAQ. The J segment lost 8 bases and the V segment lost 5 bases, leaving 10 bases of the junction unmatched. CDR3 bases: TGTGCCAGCAGCCCCCGACAGGGGGTTTTAGATGAGCAGTTCTTC. Translating it yields CASSPRQGVLDEQFF. Full variable domain (rest looked up from reference TRBV7-6 and TRBJ2-1): GAGVSQSPRYKVTKRGQDVALRCDPISGHVSLYWYRQALGQGPEFLTYFNYEAQQDKSGLPNDRFSAERPEGSISTLTIQRTEQRDSAMYRCASSPRQGVLDEQFFGPGTRLTVL.

The chain combines TRBV28 with TRBJ1-5; 10 bases are a match to TRBD1. The length of the CDR3 is 15 residues. CDR1 is MDHEN and CDR2 is SYDVKM in the germline V gene. The trim removed 5 bases at V and 6 bases at J, leaving 7 bases unmatched. CDR3 loop: CASSGETGGPQPQHF. The CDR3 DNA reads as TGTGCCAGCAGTGGGGAGACAGGGGGCCCTCAGCCCCAGCATTTT.

This clone was seen only once. This chain links TRBV6-5 with TRBJ1-1, with 10 bases matching TRBD1. V was clipped by 5 bases and J by 8 bases; unmatched bases: 5. From germline, CDR1 is MNHEY and CDR2 SVGAGI. The CDR3 is made up of 13 amino acids. The CDR3 DNA follows: TGTGCCAGCAGTCAGACAGGGGGCGACGAAGCTTTCTTT. The encoded protein is CASSQTGGDEAFF.

J is TRBJ2-7 and V is TRBV7-2; 9 nucleotides align to TRBD1. V dropped 3 bases and J dropped 1; count of bases not matched to a gene: 13. This CDR3 is 18 amino acids long. CDR1 is SGHTA, CDR2 FQGNSA, per germline. The CDR3 spells CASSLVSPIGQGSYEQYF. DNA for the CDR3: TGTGCCAGCAGCTTGGTGAGCCCAATCGGACAGGGGTCCTACGAGCAGTACTTC.

The V call is TRBV27, the J call TRBJ2-1, with D perhaps TRBD1 (5 bases). Germline V gene data show CDR1 as MNHEY and CDR2 as SMNVEV (reference sequence). The CDR3 contains 11 residues. Deletions cut 8 bases from V and 6 bases from J, with 8 bases between. The CDR3 DNA reads as TGTGCCAGCTCTAGGGGCAATGAGCAGTTCTTC. Translated, it gives CASSRGNEQFF.

CDR3 coding DNA: TGCAGCGTTGACTCTGATTTAGCAGATACGCAGTATTTT. This gives the protein CSVDSDLADTQYF. The chain couples TRBV29-1 to TRBJ2-3; D not resolved. This CDR3 is built from 13 residues. V gave up 3 bases and J gave up 4 bases, with 11 bases separating them. Germline values: CDR1 SQVTM, CDR2 ANQGSEA.

This chain uses TRBV6-1 with TRBJ2-3, with a possible D match to TRBD1 (5 bases). This CDR3 has 14 amino acids. V lost 5 bases and J 4 bases, leaving 13 bases between the germline ends. The V gene's germline CDR1 is MNHNS and CDR2 SASEGT. The CDR3 sequence is CASSLTSGPDTQYF. The DNA of the CDR3 is TGTGCCAGCAGTCTTACCTCAGGGCCAGATACGCAGTATTTT.

V and J are TRBV5-4 and TRBJ2-5; weak D call: TRBD1 (5 bases). Per the germline V gene, CDR1 is SGHNT and CDR2 is YYREEE (reference sequence). V was trimmed by 0 bases and J by 3 bases, leaving 9 bases between them. The CDR3 has 14 residues. Here the CDR3 reads CASSLGAGKETQYF. The DNA of the CDR3 is TGTGCCAGCAGCTTGGGTGCAGGGAAAGAGACCCAGTACTTC. Filled out from reference TRBV5-4 and TRBJ2-5, the complete variable domain reads ETGVTQSPTHLIKTRGQQVTLRCSSQSGHNTVSWYQQALGQGPQFIFQYYREEENGRGNFPPRFSGLQFPNYSSELNVNALELDDSALYLCASSLGAGKETQYFGPGTRLLVL.

This clone appeared once. CDR3 amino acids: CASSEASTGIGKLFF. The CDR3 DNA reads as TGTGCCAGCAGTGAAGCTTCAACAGGGATTGGAAAACTGTTTTTT. The rearrangement joins TRBV6-1 to TRBJ1-4; possibly TRBD1 for D (6 bases). The CDR3 loop spans 15 amino acids. V lost 0 bases to trimming and J lost 10 bases, with 15 bases between them. Germline V gene sequence: CDR1 MNHNS, CDR2 SASEGT.

The rearrangement uses TRBV27 and TRBJ1-5; maybe TRBD1 (6 bases). CDR1 and CDR2 (germline): MNHEY, SMNVEV (reference sequence). Trimming took off 0 bases at V and 9 bases at J, with 12 bases between the two ends. The CDR3 runs 14 residues. Written as DNA, the CDR3 is TGTGCCAGCAGTTTATCAGGGGGTCTCGGGCCCCAGCATTTT. This translates into CASSLSGGLGPQHF.

The V gene is TRBV5-4, the J gene TRBJ2-7, with TRBD1 as a possible D gene (7 bases). The CDR3 contains 14 residues. V was shortened by 2 bases and J by 3 bases, with 12 bases between the two germline ends. Looked up from germline, CDR1 is SGHNT and CDR2 is YYREEE (reference sequence). The CDR3 loop is CASSFGGQNYEQYF. CDR3 nucleotides: TGTGCCAGCAGCTTCGGGGGACAGAACTACGAGCAGTACTTC. Filled out from reference TRBV5-4 and TRBJ2-7, the complete variable domain reads ETGVTQSPTHLIKTRGQQVTLRCSSQSGHNTVSWYQQALGQGPQFIFQYYREEENGRGNFPPRFSGLQFPNYSSELNVNALELDDSALYLCASSFGGQNYEQYFGPGTRLTVT.

This clone was detected once. The chain uses TRBV21-1 and TRBJ2-2; the D call TRBD1 from the table was never checked on the DNA. TRBV21-1 counts as a pseudogene. The CDR3 extends over 15 amino acids. In DNA, the CDR3 is TGTGCCAGCAGCACGACACGTCCGAACACCGGGGAGCTGTTTTTT. Protein: CASSTTRPNTGELFF.

This clone was observed a handful of times. The CDR3 here is CASSSMARSAELEQYF. The CDR3 DNA is TGTGCCAGCAGTTCCATGGCCCGGTCGGCGGAGCTCGAGCAGTACTTC. The V gene is TRBV6-6, the J gene TRBJ2-7; D gene uncertain. Deletions cut 4 bases from V and 6 bases from J, with 22 bases between. Germline CDR1 reads MNHNY; CDR2 reads SVGAGI (reference sequence). The CDR3 is 16 amino acids.

This sequence joins TRBV30 and TRBJ2-7; D is uncertain. The V end was cut by 0 bases, the J end by 2 bases, with 11 bases between. Per germline, CDR1 GTSNPN and CDR2 SVGIG (reference sequence). This CDR3 has 14 residues. CDR3 in amino acids: CAWSVWSGTYEQYF. In DNA form, the CDR3 reads TGTGCCTGGAGTGTATGGTCAGGCACCTACGAGCAGTACTTC.

This chain connects TRBV9 to TRBJ2-3; D remains unclear. Trimming cost V 0 bases and J 7 bases, with 12 bases left between them. Per the germline V gene, CDR1 is SGDLS and CDR2 is YYNGEE. CDR3 length: 14 residues. CDR3 region: CASSVDPRSYTQYF. CDR3 DNA: TGTGCCAGCAGCGTAGATCCCCGTTCCTATACGCAGTATTTT.

This chain connects TRBV2 to TRBJ2-5; D remains ambiguous. Looked up from germline, CDR1 is SNHLY and CDR2 is FYNNEI. Trimming cost V 7 bases and J 5 bases, with 26 bases left between them. The CDR3 has 17 residues. CDR3 nucleotide sequence: TGTGCCAGCAACTTGGCCTCAGGATCTCCCACGGTCGAGACCCAGTACTTC. It yields the protein CASNLASGSPTVETQYF.

This chain uses TRBV21-1 with TRBJ2-7; the table's D call, TRBD2, was not checked against the DNA. TRBV21-1 is deemed a pseudogene. There are 13 residues in the CDR3. In DNA, the CDR3 is TGTGCCAGCGGATCTTTACTAGACCGCGAGCAGTACTTC. Translated: CASGSLLDREQYF.

CDR3 DNA sequence: TGTGCCAGCAGTTTTGCAGGGCTGAACACTGAAGCTTTCTTT. Amino acids: CASSFAGLNTEAFF. The V gene is TRBV28, the J gene TRBJ1-1; D might be TRBD1 (5 bases). CDR1 is MDHEN, CDR2 SYDVKM, per germline. Trimming shortened V by 3 bases and J by 0 bases, and 8 bases separated the two germline ends. This CDR3 comprises 14 residues.

This chain joins TRBV29-1 and TRBJ2-5; 11 bases map to TRBD2. This CDR3 contains 11 residues. Germline-derived CDR1 and CDR2 are SQVTM and ANQGSEA. V shed 3 bases and J 12 bases; nucleotides not matched to a gene: 3. The CDR3 spells CSVDSGRAKYF. The CDR3 DNA is TGCAGCGTTGATAGCGGGAGGGCCAAGTACTTC. The full variable domain, rest sourced from reference TRBV29-1 and TRBJ2-5, is SAVISQKPSRDICQRGTSLTIQCQVDSQVTMMFWYRQQPGQSLTLIATANQGSEATYESGFVIDKFPISRPNLTFSTLTVSNMSPEDSSIYLCSVDSGRAKYFGPGTRLLVL.